This T cell receptor (beta chain) was found in a study of long-term antiretroviral therapy in people with HIV (dated by TCRdb to between 2021 and 2024). Describing the broader study: The earliest samples were collected roughly a decade before the 2015 WHO recommendation for immediate ART, at a time when ART was usually postponed until CD4 counts fell. This retrospective serial study examined whether starting ART and sustained HIV suppression were associated with changes in the composition and diversity of the TRB repertoire in peripheral blood. The cohort contributed about 180 cryopreserved PBMC samples from a few dozen adults with confirmed HIV infection, collected serially over a mean of around 6 years (range 1-12). Of the roughly 27 participants with HIV, eleven were female. Test extractions of a monoclonal T-cell line alongside about 30 polyclonal samples showed no cross-contamination during QIAcube processing. Here is what the overall study found, with its caveats: Inferences about post-ART repertoire changes are limited because no data were available on ART adherence, viral resistance or therapy changes. Samples dated from the mid-2000s to the late 2010s, and the ART regimens used may be less effective than current ones. Unsorted PBMC were profiled instead of sorted CD4+ and CD8+ T cells because pre-ART samples had limited cell numbers. The repertoire was dominated across all time points by expanded TRB clones identified before ART initiation, although this dominance was seen to fluctuate and to decrease in many PLHIV after ART. A significant increase in TRB diversity was found to be associated with ART initiation, although TRB diversity was observed to remain significantly below that of transplant donor controls even after long-term ART. CDR3 length ranges in HIV repertoires were narrower than in controls, and network structure suggested an antigen-experienced repertoire with only a slight naive shift after ART. Limited PBMC availability meant only the TCR beta chain was sequenced, without alpha chain pairing.

Sequencing of the TRB variable region was done with the immunoSEQ hsTCRB v3.0 assay at survey level resolution. The target sequencing depth for TRB was about 40,000-55,000 T-cell genomes per sample. Pooled TRB libraries were sequenced on an Illumina MiSeq with a v3 150-cycle kit. As for the authors' bioinformatics: Repertoire analysis ran in R within a reproducible Nextflow workflow covering QC, data transformation and analysis. LymphoSeq2, an R package for AIRR-Seq data exploration, was used to implement custom analyses. Several samples yielding fewer than 5000 total TRB sequences were excluded, leaving about 190 analyzed HIV repertoires. Among the approximately 190 retained HIV repertoires, 55 to 60 were collected before ART initiation and 120 to 140 after ART initiation. Repertoires were downsampled to 5000 TRB nucleotide sequences, and summary statistics were averaged over 100 downsampling iterations. TRB sequences were retained for analysis only if CDR3 regions of at least seven amino acids were present. Two measures captured diversity: a Shannon entropy-derived clonality score and the Gini coefficient. In the repertoire networks, any two of the top 5000 CDR3 amino acid sequences were connected whenever the two sequences differed by an edit distance of one. Antigen specificity groups and MHC restriction were predicted for TRB CDR3 amino acid sequences with GLIPH2. Known CMV, EBV, HIV or tissue antigen associations were flagged by matching CDR3 amino acid sequences against VDJdb and McPAS-TCR. Pre-ART, post-ART and control groups were compared with Wilcoxon signed-rank tests and Holm-Bonferroni correction. In its TCRdb copy, this immuneACCESS table keeps in-frame sequences only and misses some clones. Where compared with another copy, unresolved V genes explain less than half of these, and the others have no known cause. Clone size and the V and J calls come from that table; the DNA yielded D and trimming. This sample comprises about 21,000 clones, 84% of them detected only once. Nearly 3.5% of the sample is held by the ten biggest clonotypes.

Participants were included only if at least one PBMC sample before ART initiation and at least two post-ART samples were available. Treatment was received in the United States of America by all participants with HIV. Before DNA extraction, cryopreserved samples of about 0.95-10 million PBMC were thawed and then washed. At the time of the earliest PBMC sample, participants with HIV were aged between roughly 20 and 54 years. PBMC samples from each participant spanned 1-4 timepoints before ART initiation and 2-8 timepoints after ART initiation, with a median of 7 samples. Serial HIV viral load, CD4+ T-cell count, ART history and demographic data were obtained for every participant. Using a Qiagen kit on a QIAcube, genomic DNA was extracted from unsorted PBMC, with samples processed in batches of 12. Comments on this clone: The antigen it binds to is not known. Per-base qualities were not stored, and no clone one base away is much larger.

CDR1 and CDR2, looked up from the germline V gene, are MGHRA and YSYEKL. The junction carries 19 bases between V and J, which are trimmed by 4 bases and 4 bases respectively. The CDR3 measures 16 amino acids from cysteine to phenylalanine. Of the read, only the CDR3 DNA is kept; its 48 bases are in frame from base 1. The sequence came from a woman aged 50 to 65 with HIV. The specimen comprised unsorted PBMCs, sampled 1.9 years after starting antiretroviral therapy. The rearranged chain carries TRBV4-1 and TRBJ2-5; tentative D gene TRBD1, with 6 bases matching. The CDR3: CASSRIHRERGETQYF. The base sequence is TGCGCCAGCAGCCGGATTCACAGGGAAAGGGGAGAGACCCAGTACTTC.